One sample yielded the 32 T cell receptor beta chains listed below, sequenced in a study of shared clonotypes between healthy human individuals (dated by TCRdb to the early 2020s). Library method: the immunoSEQ multiplex PCR assay. TCRdb mirrors the immuneACCESS table, restricted to in-frame sequences. Some clones are absent from its copies; in checked studies, under half trace to an unresolved V gene, and the reason for the others is unknown. The sample contains some 2.4 million clones, 90% to 95% of them found a single time. The ten largest make up approximately 0.37% of the sample. Source material: naive CD4+ T cells from PBMCs. The cell subset or site label on this specimen signifies: CD45RA+ positively selected. The receptors shown here come from a young man in good health. Some clones in this sample may be carry-over from other donors' samples.

The rearrangement uses TRBV15 and TRBJ2-7, with D perhaps matching TRBD1 or TRBD2 (5 bases each). CDR3 size: 12 residues. CDR1 LNHNV and CDR2 YYDKDF come from the germline V gene (reference sequence). V shed 1 base and J shed 6 bases, with 7 bases lying between them. For the CDR3, the DNA is TGTGCCACCAGCAGAGGAGGGGTCGAGCAGTACTTC. Protein: CATSRGGVEQYF.

V usage is TRBV11-2 and J usage is TRBJ2-7, with TRBD2 matching 7 bases. The V and J ends lost 5 bases and 6 bases, in that order; junction bases with no gene match: 16. Germline CDR1 and CDR2: SGHAT and FQNNGV. This CDR3 is 16 amino acids long. The CDR3 DNA reads as TGTGCCAGCAGCCACGTCTTTGCTAGCGGAACTGGCGAGCAGTACTTC. Amino acid sequence: CASSHVFASGTGEQYF.

The chain uses TRBV4-3 and TRBJ2-7; 7 bases are a match to TRBD1. V was clipped by 3 bases and J by 0 bases; unmatched bases: 2. This CDR3 spans 14 amino acids. Germline assignment: CDR1 LGHNA and CDR2 YSLEER. The CDR3 is CASSHTGDSYEQYF. The DNA for the CDR3 is TGCGCCAGCAGCCATACAGGGGACTCCTACGAGCAGTACTTC.

In its sample, this clone was seen once. The rearrangement joins TRBV13 to TRBJ2-2, with unresolved D. With 5 bases removed from V and 5 bases from J, the gap between germline ends came to 6 bases. Germline CDR1 and CDR2: PRHDT and FYEKMQ (reference sequence). The CDR3 extends over 12 amino acids. The CDR3 loop reads CASSGTTGELFF. CDR3 nucleotide sequence: TGTGCCAGCAGCGGTACTACCGGGGAGCTGTTTTTT.

The chain combines TRBV29-1 with TRBJ2-7; 13 bases align to TRBD2. This CDR3 has 17 residues. Losses at the gene ends were 4 bases for V and 0 bases for J; bases not matched to a gene: 9. CDR1 and CDR2 (germline): SQVTM, ANQGSEA. The CDR3 region has the DNA TGCAGCGTTGGGACAGGGGGACTAGCGGGGAGCTCCTACGAGCAGTACTTC. It is translated as CSVGTGGLAGSSYEQYF.

This clone showed up just once. The chain uses TRBV19 and TRBJ1-5; the D gene is possibly TRBD1 (5 bases). Trimming shortened V by 1 base and J by 7 bases, and 14 bases separated the two germline ends. The germline gives CDR1 LNHDA, CDR2 SQIVND (reference sequence). The CDR3 is made up of 15 amino acids. For the CDR3, the DNA is TGTGCCAGTAGTATAGTGCAGGGCCAAGAACAGCCCCAGCATTTT. It yields the protein CASSIVQGQEQPQHF.

The genes are TRBV5-1 and TRBJ2-3; 8 bases agree with TRBD1. Germline V gene lookup returns CDR1 SGHRS and CDR2 YFSETQ. V trimming: 2 bases; J trimming: 2 bases; junction bases outside the gene matches: 4. This CDR3 contains 15 residues. In DNA, the CDR3 is TGCGCCAGCAGCTTCGGACAGGGACCCACAGATACGCAGTATTTT. Its translation: CASSFGQGPTDTQYF. Full variable domain (remainder filled in from reference TRBV5-1 and TRBJ2-3): KAGVTQTPRYLIKTRGQQVTLSCSPISGHRSVSWYQQTPGQGLQFLFEYFSETQRNKGNFPGRFSGRQFSNSRSEMNVSTLELGDSALYLCASSFGQGPTDTQYFGPGTRLTVL.

The chain uses TRBV9 and TRBJ1-1; D is possibly TRBD1 (6 bases). The ends were cut back, 0 bases at V and 7 bases at J, with 19 bases in the middle. CDR3 length: 16 amino acids. From germline, CDR1 is SGDLS and CDR2 YYNGEE. The CDR3 reads CASSVATPGQGSEAFF. CDR3 sequence (DNA): TGTGCCAGCAGCGTAGCTACTCCCGGCCAGGGGAGTGAAGCTTTCTTT.

The genes are TRBV15 and TRBJ2-5; 8 bases agree with TRBD1. V shed 5 bases and J 5 bases; nucleotides not matched to a gene: 10. CDR3 size: 15 residues. Germline V CDR1 and CDR2: LNHNV, YYDKDF (reference sequence). The CDR3: CATSEDRVVGETQYF. CDR3 DNA sequence: TGTGCCACCAGCGAGGACAGGGTCGTTGGGGAGACCCAGTACTTC. Looking up the rest from reference TRBV15 and TRBJ2-5 gives the full variable domain: DAMVIQNPRYQVTQFGKPVTLSCSQTLNHNVMYWYQQKSSQAPKLLFHYYDKDFNNEADTPDNFQSRRPNTSFCFLDIRSPGLGDTAMYLCATSEDRVVGETQYFGPGTRLLVL.

The V gene is TRBV11-2, the J gene TRBJ1-4; D unresolved. Trimming cost V 0 bases and J 0 bases, with 8 bases left between them. Germline V gene sequence: CDR1 SGHAT, CDR2 FQNNGV. The CDR3 is 16 amino acids. The CDR3 DNA is TGTGCCAGCAGCTTAGATTGGGCAGCAACTAATGAAAAACTGTTTTTT. Its protein is CASSLDWAATNEKLFF.

This clone was seen just once. The genes are TRBV7-2 and TRBJ2-5, with D maybe TRBD1 (6 bases). CDR3 length equals 14 residues. V lost 5 bases, J lost 3 bases, and 13 bases lay in between. CDR1 SGHTA and CDR2 FQGNSA come from the germline V gene. The CDR3 spells CASSRDMGKETQYF. CDR3 nucleotide sequence: TGTGCCAGCAGCCGGGACATGGGGAAAGAGACCCAGTACTTC.

A word on this clone: Other DNA sequences in this sample translate to the same CDR3. This rearrangement joins TRBV5-1 to TRBJ1-2; D is unclear. Trimming pared 0 bases from V and 2 bases from J, leaving 8 bases between. CDR1 is SGHRS and CDR2 is YFSETQ in the germline V gene. The CDR3 runs to 14 residues. The CDR3 reads CASSLEAGNYGYTF. DNA for the CDR3: TGCGCCAGCAGCTTGGAGGCCGGGAACTATGGCTACACCTTC.

The V call is TRBV6-6, the J call TRBJ1-3; D is unclear. CDR1 is MNHNY and CDR2 is SVGAGI in the germline V gene (reference sequence). V was shortened by 3 bases and J by 0 bases, with 9 bases between the two germline ends. This CDR3 is 15 amino acids long. The CDR3: CASSYLRASGNTIYF. CDR3 DNA: TGTGCCAGCAGTTATTTAAGGGCCTCTGGAAACACCATATATTTT.

The CDR3 loop is CASSLPRQGAGYEQYF. For the CDR3, the DNA is TGTGCCAGCAGTTTGCCCCGACAGGGGGCCGGTTACGAGCAGTACTTC. The rearrangement links TRBV28 to TRBJ2-7; 10 positions match TRBD1. With V trimmed by 3 bases and J by 4 bases, 9 bases remained unmatched. The length of the CDR3 is 16 residues. The germline gives CDR1 MDHEN, CDR2 SYDVKM. The entire variable domain, with the rest obtained from reference TRBV28 and TRBJ2-7, is as follows: DVKVTQSSRYLVKRTGEKVFLECVQDMDHENMFWYRQDPGLGLRLIYFSYDVKMKEKGDIPEGYSVSREKKERFSLILESASTNQTSMYLCASSLPRQGAGYEQYFGPGTRLTVT.

The gene calls are TRBV5-1 and TRBJ2-6; no clear D. Looked up from germline, CDR1 is SGHRS and CDR2 is YFSETQ. V lost 4 bases, J lost 0 bases, and 14 bases lay in between. The CDR3 extends over 17 amino acids. The CDR3 DNA sequence: TGCGCCAGCAGCGAAATTCTGATAACCTCTGGGGCCAACGTCCTGACTTTC. This sequence encodes CASSEILITSGANVLTF. Combining the CDR3 with reference TRBV5-1 and TRBJ2-6 gives the whole variable domain KAGVTQTPRYLIKTRGQQVTLSCSPISGHRSVSWYQQTPGQGLQFLFEYFSETQRNKGNFPGRFSGRQFSNSRSEMNVSTLELGDSALYLCASSEILITSGANVLTFGAGSRLTVL.

The rearrangement links TRBV9 to TRBJ2-3; a weak D match, TRBD2 (6 bases). The germline CDR1 and CDR2 sequences are SGDLS and YYNGEE. Trimming took 4 bases from V and 1 from J, leaving 16 bases between them. The CDR3 has 16 residues. This CDR3 is CASSSPRASGTDTQYF. CDR3 in DNA: TGTGCCAGCAGCTCCCCCCGGGCTAGCGGCACAGATACGCAGTATTTT.

This chain links TRBV28 with TRBJ2-2; 9 nucleotides align to TRBD1. The trim removed 6 bases at V and 4 bases at J, leaving 12 bases unmatched. CDR1 MDHEN and CDR2 SYDVKM come from the germline V gene. The CDR3 totals 17 residues. This CDR3 is CASRTGGGQGGTGELFF. Here the CDR3 DNA reads TGTGCCAGCAGGACAGGTGGGGGACAGGGAGGCACCGGGGAGCTGTTTTTT.

The V gene is TRBV19, the J gene TRBJ2-7; 9 positions agree with TRBD1. Germline CDR1 and CDR2: LNHDA and SQIVND (reference sequence). Trimming took 7 bases from V and 3 from J; bases not matched to a gene: 7. The CDR3 has 14 residues. The CDR3 here is CASTLGQGNYEQYF. The CDR3 DNA sequence: TGTGCCAGTACTCTGGGACAGGGAAACTACGAGCAGTACTTC.

The genes are TRBV27 and TRBJ1-5; D call uncertain. The CDR3 runs to 15 residues. The V gene's germline CDR1 is MNHEY and CDR2 SMNVEV (reference sequence). The V and J ends lost 5 bases and 0 bases respectively, with 11 bases between them. The CDR3 DNA reads as TGTGCCAGCAGTCCCGGGGATTATAGCAATCAGCCCCAGCATTTT. Encoded protein: CASSPGDYSNQPQHF.

This chain uses TRBV29-1 with TRBJ2-1, with 14 positions matching TRBD2. With V trimmed by 6 bases and J by 2 bases, 9 bases remained unmatched. The CDR3 loop spans 17 amino acids. Germline V gene data show CDR1 as SQVTM and CDR2 as ANQGSEA. The CDR3 loop is CSVIGLAGGRAYNEQFF. CDR3 sequence (DNA): TGCAGCGTGATCGGACTAGCGGGAGGTCGCGCCTACAATGAGCAGTTCTTC.

The genes are TRBV5-1 and TRBJ2-7, with TRBD2 matching 10 bases. Germline CDR1 is SGHRS and CDR2 is YFSETQ. Germline trimming cut 10 bases from V and 2 bases from J; bases unmatched to any gene: 12. This CDR3 has 15 residues. CDR3: CASHWETSGTYEQYF. The CDR3 bases are TGCGCCTCCCACTGGGAAACTAGCGGGACCTACGAGCAGTACTTC.

The genes are TRBV11-1 and TRBJ2-3; D not certain. Germline V CDR1 and CDR2: SGHAT, FQDESV (reference sequence). This CDR3 region has 18 residues. The ends were cut back, 2 bases at V and 4 bases at J, with 22 bases in the middle. CDR3 bases: TGTGCCAGCAGCTTACAATCTCGGTTGGGTACAGTCGCAGATACGCAGTATTTT. Amino acids: CASSLQSRLGTVADTQYF.

The rearrangement joins TRBV5-1 to TRBJ2-6; D gene uncertain. V dropped 1 base and J dropped 2 bases, with 10 bases sitting between them. CDR1 is SGHRS and CDR2 is YFSETQ in the germline V gene. The CDR3 contains 16 residues. The CDR3 spells CASSLPLVAGANVLTF. In DNA, the CDR3 is TGCGCCAGCAGCTTGCCCCTAGTCGCTGGGGCCAACGTCCTGACTTTC. Filled out from reference TRBV5-1 and TRBJ2-6, the complete variable domain reads KAGVTQTPRYLIKTRGQQVTLSCSPISGHRSVSWYQQTPGQGLQFLFEYFSETQRNKGNFPGRFSGRQFSNSRSEMNVSTLELGDSALYLCASSLPLVAGANVLTFGAGSRLTVL.

The chain joins TRBV25-1 to TRBJ1-1, with a weak D call TRBD1 (5 bases). Trimming removed 4 bases from V and 2 bases from J, with 14 bases in between. Per the germline V gene, CDR1 is MGHDK and CDR2 is SYGVNS. The CDR3 length is 15 residues. The CDR3 is CASSAARQGNTEAFF. For the CDR3, the DNA is TGTGCCAGCAGTGCCGCCCGGCAGGGAAACACTGAAGCTTTCTTT.

This clone was recorded only once. The rearrangement links TRBV11-2 to TRBJ2-5, with D maybe TRBD2 (6 bases). Trimming removed 0 bases at V and 10 bases at J, with 18 bases between. The CDR3 totals 15 residues. The germline CDR1 and CDR2 sequences are SGHAT and FQNNGV. The CDR3 protein is CASSLDGGSQSFQYF. CDR3 DNA sequence: TGTGCCAGCAGCTTAGACGGAGGGTCCCAATCGTTCCAGTACTTC.

This clone appeared a single time. The CDR3: CASSPEVQQAKTQYF. In DNA, the CDR3 is TGTGCCAGCAGCCCCGAGGTTCAGCAGGCTAAGACCCAGTACTTC. V and J are TRBV7-6 and TRBJ2-5; D remains ambiguous. Trimming took 5 bases from V and 6 from J, leaving 19 bases between them. The CDR3 has 15 amino acids. Germline V gene data show CDR1 as SGHVS and CDR2 as FNYEAQ. The whole variable domain, remainder taken from reference TRBV7-6 and TRBJ2-5, is GAGVSQSPRYKVTKRGQDVALRCDPISGHVSLYWYRQALGQGPEFLTYFNYEAQQDKSGLPNDRFSAERPEGSISTLTIQRTEQRDSAMYRCASSPEVQQAKTQYFGPGTRLLVL.

The chain has TRBV27 and TRBJ1-1, with D perhaps TRBD1 (6 bases). The CDR3 has 14 amino acids. Trimming took 2 bases from V and 7 from J, leaving 14 bases between them. CDR1 is MNHEY, CDR2 SMNVEV, per germline (reference sequence). CDR3 residues: CASSLGGPRGEAFF. The CDR3 DNA reads as TGTGCCAGCAGTTTAGGGGGGCCGAGGGGTGAAGCTTTCTTT.

V and J are TRBV28 and TRBJ2-3, with TRBD2 identical over 9 bases. Germline assignment: CDR1 MDHEN and CDR2 SYDVKM. This CDR3 is 16 amino acids long. Trimming at V came to 4 bases and at J to 1 base, leaving 6 bases not matched to a gene. For the CDR3, the DNA is TGTGCCAGCAGTTCCCAGATAGCGGGAGGCACAGATACGCAGTATTTT. This translates into CASSSQIAGGTDTQYF. Variable domain in full (rest from reference TRBV28 and TRBJ2-3): DVKVTQSSRYLVKRTGEKVFLECVQDMDHENMFWYRQDPGLGLRLIYFSYDVKMKEKGDIPEGYSVSREKKERFSLILESASTNQTSMYLCASSSQIAGGTDTQYFGPGTRLTVL.

The chain has TRBV5-6 and TRBJ1-1; D may be TRBD1 (6 bases). In germline, CDR1 is SGHDT, CDR2 YYEEEE. This CDR3 contains 15 residues. Trimming shortened V by 3 bases and J by 1 base, and 13 bases separated the two germline ends. The CDR3 nucleotides are TGTGCCAGCAGCTGGGCCCAGACAGGGAACACTGAAGCTTTCTTT. It yields the protein CASSWAQTGNTEAFF. The full variable domain, rest sourced from reference TRBV5-6 and TRBJ1-1, is DAGVTQSPTHLIKTRGQQVTLRCSPKSGHDTVSWYQQALGQGPQFIFQYYEEEERQRGNFPDRFSGHQFPNYSSELNVNALLLGDSALYLCASSWAQTGNTEAFFGQGTRLTVV.

The chain uses TRBV5-6 and TRBJ2-6; perhaps TRBD2 as D (6 bases). The germline V gene has CDR1 SGHDT and CDR2 YYEEEE. The V and J ends lost 0 bases and 3 bases respectively, with 10 bases between them. This CDR3 region has 16 residues. CDR3 nucleotides: TGTGCCAGCAGCTTGGCCGGGGGTGGTGGGGCCAACGTCCTGACTTTC. The encoded protein is CASSLAGGGGANVLTF.

The chain carries TRBV11-2 and TRBJ1-2, with D uncertain. This CDR3 has 14 amino acids. V lost 3 bases and J lost 2, with 10 bases in between. Germline values: CDR1 SGHAT, CDR2 FQNNGV. CDR3 region: CASSFEGTNYGYTF. The CDR3 DNA follows: TGTGCCAGCAGCTTCGAGGGAACCAACTATGGCTACACCTTC.

The chain employs TRBV14 and TRBJ2-2, with unresolved D. The CDR3 extends over 13 amino acids. The ends were cut back, 1 base at V and 9 bases at J, with 9 bases in the middle. CDR1 and CDR2 (germline): SGHDN, FVKESK. The CDR3 DNA sequence: TGTGCCAGCAGCCAAGGTTACGCCTGGGAGCTGTTTTTT. Encoded protein: CASSQGYAWELFF.